This T cell receptor beta chain was retrieved from a study of blood T cell repertoires in COVID-19. About the research overall: The origin of the acute and convalescent COVID-19 samples was the United States, Italy and Spain.

Ages ranged from roughly 18 to 100 years, with residence in about 24 US areas. During the 2 weeks before they entered the study, exposed participants had met someone with a PCR-confirmed or clinician-diagnosed COVID-19 case. In the source study's methods: For nucleated cells, counts were estimated from reference gene primer amplification. Here immunoSEQ multiplex PCR was the method, and the copy in TCRdb shows in-frame clones only, minus some. V, J and clone size are taken as reported in that table, and D and trimming were inferred from the DNA itself. Here the sample spans a few hundred thousand clones, 70% to 90% being singletons. The CDR3 loop spans 17 amino acids. CDR1 is SGHTA, CDR2 FQGNSA, per germline. V lost 5 bases and J lost 2; bases outside the gene matches: 12.

This receptor was identified in a woman between 50 and 59 years old who had been exposed to COVID-19. The V gene is TRBV7-2, the J gene TRBJ1-3; 7 nucleotides align to TRBD1. Specimen: PBMCs or T cells enriched from blood (not recorded which). The CDR3 sequence: CASSPRTGGATGNTIYF. The CDR3 DNA sequence: TGTGCCAGCAGCCCACGGACAGGCGGAGCGACTGGAAACACCATATATTTT.